This T cell receptor beta chain was found in a study of PD-1 blockade in classical Hodgkin lymphoma. The method was immunoSEQ multiplex PCR; TCRdb's version includes in-frame clones alone and lacks a portion of them. The sample contains some 26,000 clones, approximately 95% of which appear only once. The time point was: newly diagnosed, previously untreated cHL patient sample. The sequence derives from a human donor with classical Hodgkin lymphoma. Sequencing used peripheral blood mononuclear cells (PBMCs).

The CDR3 sequence: CASSSTSDEQYF. The CDR3 DNA follows: TGTGCCAGCAGCTCTACAAGTGACGAGCAGTACTTC. The chain combines TRBV28 with TRBJ2-7; D not resolved. The length of the CDR3 is 12 residues. V dropped 6 bases and J dropped 5 bases, with 11 bases sitting between them. Germline loops: CDR1 MDHEN, CDR2 SYDVKM.